Below are 3 T cell receptor beta chains sequenced from a single sample in a study of blood T cell repertoires in COVID-19. The protocol was immunoSEQ multiplex PCR, while the TCRdb copy is restricted to in-frame clones and leaves out a portion. The sample lists approximately 270,000 clones; roughly 85% were seen once. The sample taken for sequencing was peripheral blood. Receptors were obtained from a man younger than 30 with active or convalescent COVID-19.

The chain links TRBV5-6 to TRBJ2-7, with 8 bases matching TRBD1. The CDR3 has 13 residues. Per the germline V gene, CDR1 is SGHDT and CDR2 is YYEEEE. The V gene end was trimmed by 4 bases and the J gene end by 4 bases; junction bases not matched to a gene: 4. CDR3 in DNA: TGTGCCAGCAGCCGGACAGGGCATTACGAGCAGTACTTC. This encodes CASSRTGHYEQYF.

The J gene is TRBJ2-7, the V gene TRBV10-3; 8 nucleotides agree with TRBD1. The CDR3 contains 18 residues. Germline CDR1 reads ENHRY; CDR2 reads SYGVKD. Germline trimming cut 6 bases from V and 2 bases from J; bases unmatched to any gene: 18. CDR3 nucleotide sequence: TGTGCCATCAGAACGACAGGGGAGTCGAGGGAGTTTGCCTACGAGCAGTACTTC. It specifies CAIRTTGESREFAYEQYF.

This chain links TRBV29-1 with TRBJ2-1; the match to TRBD2 covers 12 bases. The CDR3 has 13 amino acids. Germline lookup yields CDR1 SQVTM and CDR2 ANQGSEA. J gave up 9 bases and V 4 bases, and 4 bases lay outside the gene matches. This chain's CDR3 is CSVASGRASEQFF. For the CDR3, the DNA is TGCAGCGTTGCTAGCGGGAGGGCGAGTGAGCAGTTCTTC.